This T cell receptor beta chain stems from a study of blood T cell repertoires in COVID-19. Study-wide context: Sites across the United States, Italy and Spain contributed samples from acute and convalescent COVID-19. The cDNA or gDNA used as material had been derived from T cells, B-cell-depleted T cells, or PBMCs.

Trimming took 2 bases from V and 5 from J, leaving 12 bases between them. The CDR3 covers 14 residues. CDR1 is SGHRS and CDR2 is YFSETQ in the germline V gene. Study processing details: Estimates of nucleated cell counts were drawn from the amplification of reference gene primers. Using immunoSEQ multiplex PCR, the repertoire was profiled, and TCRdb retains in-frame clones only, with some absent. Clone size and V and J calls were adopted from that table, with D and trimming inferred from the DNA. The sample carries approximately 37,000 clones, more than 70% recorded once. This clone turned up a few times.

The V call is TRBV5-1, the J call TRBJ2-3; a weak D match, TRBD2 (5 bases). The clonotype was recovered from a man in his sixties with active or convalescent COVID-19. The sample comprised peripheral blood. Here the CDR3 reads CASSLTTREDTQYF. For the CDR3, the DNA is TGCGCCAGCAGCTTAACAACTAGAGAAGATACGCAGTATTTT.